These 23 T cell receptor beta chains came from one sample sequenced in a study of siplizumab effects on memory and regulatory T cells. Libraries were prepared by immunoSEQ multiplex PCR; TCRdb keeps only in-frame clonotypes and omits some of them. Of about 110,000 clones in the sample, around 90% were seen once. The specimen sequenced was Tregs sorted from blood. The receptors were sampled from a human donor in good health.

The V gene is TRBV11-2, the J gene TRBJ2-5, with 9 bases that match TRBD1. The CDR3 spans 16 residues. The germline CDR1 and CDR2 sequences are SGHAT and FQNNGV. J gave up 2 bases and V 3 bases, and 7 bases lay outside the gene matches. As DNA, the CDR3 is TGTGCCAGCAGCTTTGGGGACAGGGTAACGCAAGAGACCCAGTACTTC. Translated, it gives CASSFGDRVTQETQYF.

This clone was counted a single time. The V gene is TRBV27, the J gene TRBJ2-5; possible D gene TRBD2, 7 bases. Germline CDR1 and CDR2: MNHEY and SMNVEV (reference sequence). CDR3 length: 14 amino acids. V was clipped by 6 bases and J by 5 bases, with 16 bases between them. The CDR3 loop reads CASSPWGGRETQYF. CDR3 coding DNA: TGTGCCAGCAGCCCCTGGGGGGGGCGGGAGACCCAGTACTTC.

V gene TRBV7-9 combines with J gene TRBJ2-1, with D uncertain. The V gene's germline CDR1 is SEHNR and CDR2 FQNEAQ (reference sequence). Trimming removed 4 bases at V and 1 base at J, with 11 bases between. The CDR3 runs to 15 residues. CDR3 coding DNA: TGTGCCAGCAGCTCATTAGGTTTGTCCTACAATGAGCAGTTCTTC. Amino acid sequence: CASSSLGLSYNEQFF.

This CDR3 is CASSHSGSSYEQYF. The CDR3 nucleotides are TGTGCCAGCAGCCACTCGGGGAGCTCCTACGAGCAGTACTTC. The chain is built from TRBV6-6 and TRBJ2-7; a weak D match, TRBD2 (5 bases). The germline V gene encodes CDR1 MNHNY and CDR2 SVGAGI (reference sequence). This CDR3 has 14 amino acids. V lost 6 bases to trimming and J lost 0 bases, with 12 bases between them.

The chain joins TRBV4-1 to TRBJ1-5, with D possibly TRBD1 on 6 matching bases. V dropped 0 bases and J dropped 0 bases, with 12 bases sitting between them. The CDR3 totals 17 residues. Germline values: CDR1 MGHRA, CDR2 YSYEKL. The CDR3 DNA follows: TGCGCCAGCAGCCAAGAATTCCTGGGGGCTAGCAATCAGCCCCAGCATTTT. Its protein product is CASSQEFLGASNQPQHF.

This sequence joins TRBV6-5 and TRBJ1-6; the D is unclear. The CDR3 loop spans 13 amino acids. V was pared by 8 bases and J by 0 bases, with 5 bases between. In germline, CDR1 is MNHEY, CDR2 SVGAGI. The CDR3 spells CASGSSYNSPLHF. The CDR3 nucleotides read TGTGCCAGCGGGAGCTCCTATAATTCACCCCTCCACTTT.

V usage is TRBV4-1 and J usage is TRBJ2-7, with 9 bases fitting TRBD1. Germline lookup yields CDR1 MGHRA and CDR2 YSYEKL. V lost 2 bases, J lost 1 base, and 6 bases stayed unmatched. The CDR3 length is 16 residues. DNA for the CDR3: TGCGCCAGCAGCCAACCAGGACAGGGGCCATCCTACGAGCAGTACTTC. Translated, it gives CASSQPGQGPSYEQYF.

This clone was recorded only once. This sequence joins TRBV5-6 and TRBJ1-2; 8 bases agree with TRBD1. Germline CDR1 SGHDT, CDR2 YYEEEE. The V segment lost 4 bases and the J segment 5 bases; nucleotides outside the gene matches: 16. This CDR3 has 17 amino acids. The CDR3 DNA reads TGTGCCAGCAGCCCGGGCAGGGGGCTTACTATCCGATATGGCTACACCTTC. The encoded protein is CASSPGRGLTIRYGYTF.

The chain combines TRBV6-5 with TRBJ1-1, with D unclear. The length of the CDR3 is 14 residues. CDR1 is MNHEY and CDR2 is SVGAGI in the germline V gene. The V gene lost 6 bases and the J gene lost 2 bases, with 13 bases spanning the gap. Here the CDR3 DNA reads TGTGCCAGCAGCCCCGACAAGGGAAACACTGAAGCTTTCTTT. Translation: CASSPDKGNTEAFF.

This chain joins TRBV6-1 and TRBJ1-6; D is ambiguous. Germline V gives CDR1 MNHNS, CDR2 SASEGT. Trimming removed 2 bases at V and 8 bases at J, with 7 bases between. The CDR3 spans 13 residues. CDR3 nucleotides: TGTGCCAGCAGTGAAATTGGGGATTCACCCCTCCACTTT. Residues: CASSEIGDSPLHF.

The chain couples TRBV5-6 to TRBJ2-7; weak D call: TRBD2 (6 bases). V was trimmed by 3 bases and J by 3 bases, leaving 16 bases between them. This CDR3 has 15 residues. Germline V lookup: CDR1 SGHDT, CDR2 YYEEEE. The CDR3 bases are TGTGCCAGCAGCTCCATAGGAGGGGAGATCTACGAGCAGTACTTC. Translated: CASSSIGGEIYEQYF.

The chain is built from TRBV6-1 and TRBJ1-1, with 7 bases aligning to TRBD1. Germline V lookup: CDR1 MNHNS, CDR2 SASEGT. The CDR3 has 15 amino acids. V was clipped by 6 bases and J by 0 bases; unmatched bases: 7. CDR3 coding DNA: TGTGCCAGCAGACCAACGGGACAGCTGAACACTGAAGCTTTCTTT. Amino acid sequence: CASRPTGQLNTEAFF.

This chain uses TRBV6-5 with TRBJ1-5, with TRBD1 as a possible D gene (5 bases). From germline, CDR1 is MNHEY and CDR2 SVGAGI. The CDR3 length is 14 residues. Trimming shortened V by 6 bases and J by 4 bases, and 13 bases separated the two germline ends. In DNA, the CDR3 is TGTGCCAGCAGGCCGGGACCGATAAATCAGCCCCAGCATTTT. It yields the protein CASRPGPINQPQHF.

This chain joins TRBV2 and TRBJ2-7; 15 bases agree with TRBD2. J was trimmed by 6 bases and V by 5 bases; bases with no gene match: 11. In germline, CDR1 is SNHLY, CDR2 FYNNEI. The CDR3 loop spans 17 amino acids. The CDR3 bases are TGTGCCAGCAGTAAACTTCCGGGACTAGCGGGAGGTCCCGAGCAGTACTTC. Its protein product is CASSKLPGLAGGPEQYF.

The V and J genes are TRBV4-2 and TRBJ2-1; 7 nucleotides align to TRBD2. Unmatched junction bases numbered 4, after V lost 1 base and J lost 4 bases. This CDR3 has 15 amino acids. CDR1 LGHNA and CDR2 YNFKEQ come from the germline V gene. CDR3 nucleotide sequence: TGTGCCAGCAGCCAAGGGCTAGCGGCGTACAATGAGCAGTTCTTC. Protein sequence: CASSQGLAAYNEQFF.

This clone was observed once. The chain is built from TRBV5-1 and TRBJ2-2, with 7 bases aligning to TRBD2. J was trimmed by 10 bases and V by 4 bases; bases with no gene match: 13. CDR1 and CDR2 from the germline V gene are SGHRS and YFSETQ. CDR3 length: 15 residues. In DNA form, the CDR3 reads TGCGCCAGCAGCCCGGGGACTAAACTTGCCGAGGAGCTGTTTTTT. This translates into CASSPGTKLAEELFF.

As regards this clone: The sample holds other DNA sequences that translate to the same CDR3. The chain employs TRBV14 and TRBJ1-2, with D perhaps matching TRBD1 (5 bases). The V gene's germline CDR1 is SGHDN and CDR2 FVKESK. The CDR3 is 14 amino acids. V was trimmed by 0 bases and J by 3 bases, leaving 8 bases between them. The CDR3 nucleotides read TGTGCCAGCAGCCAAGATCAGGGATACTATGGCTACACCTTC. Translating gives CASSQDQGYYGYTF.

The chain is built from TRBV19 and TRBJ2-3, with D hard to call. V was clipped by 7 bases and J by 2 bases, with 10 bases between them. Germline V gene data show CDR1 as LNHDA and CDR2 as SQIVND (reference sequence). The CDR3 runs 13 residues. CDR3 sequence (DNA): TGTGCCAGTACGATCGGCAACACAGATACGCAGTATTTT. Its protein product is CASTIGNTDTQYF.

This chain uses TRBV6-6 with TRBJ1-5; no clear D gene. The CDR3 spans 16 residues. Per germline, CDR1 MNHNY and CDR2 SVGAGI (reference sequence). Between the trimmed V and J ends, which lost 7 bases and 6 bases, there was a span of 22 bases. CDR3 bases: TGTGCCAGCACCGGGCAAGGGAATCTCGGGGTTCAGCCCCAGCATTTT. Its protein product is CASTGQGNLGVQPQHF.

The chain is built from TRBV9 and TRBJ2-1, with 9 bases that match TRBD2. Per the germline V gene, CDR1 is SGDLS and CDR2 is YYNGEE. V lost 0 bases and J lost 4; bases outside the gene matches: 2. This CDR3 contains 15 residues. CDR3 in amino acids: CASSVASGAYNEQFF. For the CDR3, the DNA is TGTGCCAGCAGCGTAGCTAGCGGGGCTTACAATGAGCAGTTCTTC.

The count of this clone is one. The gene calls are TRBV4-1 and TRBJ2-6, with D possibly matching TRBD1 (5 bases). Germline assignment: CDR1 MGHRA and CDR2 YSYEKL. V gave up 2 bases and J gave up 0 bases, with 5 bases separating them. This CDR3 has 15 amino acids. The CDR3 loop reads CASSQRGSGANVLTF. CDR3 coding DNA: TGCGCCAGCAGCCAAAGGGGCTCTGGGGCCAACGTCCTGACTTTC.

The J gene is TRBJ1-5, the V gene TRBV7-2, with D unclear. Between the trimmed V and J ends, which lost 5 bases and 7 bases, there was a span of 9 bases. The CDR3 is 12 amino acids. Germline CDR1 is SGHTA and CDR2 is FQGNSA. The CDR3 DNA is TGTGCCAGCAGCCCACCGGGGCAGCCCCAGCATTTT. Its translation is CASSPPGQPQHF.

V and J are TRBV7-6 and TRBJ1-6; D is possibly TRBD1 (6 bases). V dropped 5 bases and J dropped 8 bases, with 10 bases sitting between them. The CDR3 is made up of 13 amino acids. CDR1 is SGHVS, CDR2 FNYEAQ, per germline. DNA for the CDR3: TGTGCCAGCAGCGTTTACAGGGATTCACCCCTCCACTTT. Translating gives CASSVYRDSPLHF.